The T cell receptor (beta chain) described here comes from a study of T cell repertoires in cytomegalovirus infection (dated by TCRdb to between 2019 and 2020). Some background on the complete study: Peptide stimulations targeted recently identified HLA-C-restricted CMV epitopes, whose presentation resists viral immunomodulation, together with well-studied HLA-B-restricted epitopes. The HLA type of each donor mattered for the analysis, because public TCR beta signatures pointed to carriage of CMV infection along with the matching HLA type. Overall study results and their limits: In the ex vivo response, HLA-C-restricted CMV-specific TCR beta clonotypes were dominant, and in two of eight donors the single most frequent clonotype came from this HLA-C-restricted group. In both this cohort and an independent roughly 350-donor cohort, the cumulative frequency of public TCR beta family members distinguished carriers of CMV infection plus the relevant HLA type.

In the case of this clonotype: Its cognate antigen has yet to be identified. Qualities for individual bases were not recorded, and no much larger clone is one base off.

Ends trimmed: V by 5 bases, J by 0 bases; bases unmatched to a gene: 6. There are 15 amino acids in the CDR3, from cysteine to phenylalanine inclusive. The DNA shown is the 45-base CDR3, in frame from base 1. The sequencing machine was an Illumina HiSeq 1500. TCRdb reran the public reads through fastp at Q25 and MiXCR, keeping productive beta chains. Entries that share a CDR3 protein sequence are merged under the most common genes and DNA. The sample yields approximately 89,000 distinct CDR3 sequences; under 30% were counted once. Jointly, the top ten make up around 50% of the sample. Read against the paper, the sample's treatment or condition label means: in vitro stimulation with specific CMV peptide epitopes to enrich CMV-specific T cells.

This TCR derives from a human donor in good health (CMV status not recorded). Some clones in this sample may be carry-over from other donors' samples. This specimen was CD8+ T cells from cultured PBMCs, taken from culture after CMV antigen stimulation. The chain employs TRBV12-3 or TRBV12-4 and TRBJ2-5; TRBD2 agrees with 7 junctional bases. The DNA is as follows: TGTGCCAGCAGTGGGGGGGACTCGCACCAAGAGACCCAGTACTTC. The translation is CASSGGDSHQETQYF.